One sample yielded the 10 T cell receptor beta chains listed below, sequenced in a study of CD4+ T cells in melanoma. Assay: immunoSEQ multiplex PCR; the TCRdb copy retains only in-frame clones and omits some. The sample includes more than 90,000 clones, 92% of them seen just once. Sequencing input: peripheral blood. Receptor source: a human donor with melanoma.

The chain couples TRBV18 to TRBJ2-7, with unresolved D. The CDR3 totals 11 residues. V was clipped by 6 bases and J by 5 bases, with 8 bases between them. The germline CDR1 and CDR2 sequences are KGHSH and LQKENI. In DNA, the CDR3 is TGTGCCAGCTCCAGGCTGGACGAGCAGTACTTC. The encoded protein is CASSRLDEQYF.

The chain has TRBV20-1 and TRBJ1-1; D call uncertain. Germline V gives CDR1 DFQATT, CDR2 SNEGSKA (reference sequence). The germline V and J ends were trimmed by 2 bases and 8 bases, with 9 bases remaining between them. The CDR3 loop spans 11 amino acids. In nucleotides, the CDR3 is TGCAGTGCTAGAAGCGGCCCAGAAGCTTTCTTT. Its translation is CSARSGPEAFF.

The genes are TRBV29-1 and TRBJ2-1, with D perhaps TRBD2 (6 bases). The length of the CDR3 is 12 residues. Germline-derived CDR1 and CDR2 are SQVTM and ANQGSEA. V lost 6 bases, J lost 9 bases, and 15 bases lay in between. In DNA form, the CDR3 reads TGCAGCGTGGACATACTAGCTCGTGAGCAGTTCTTC. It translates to CSVDILAREQFF.

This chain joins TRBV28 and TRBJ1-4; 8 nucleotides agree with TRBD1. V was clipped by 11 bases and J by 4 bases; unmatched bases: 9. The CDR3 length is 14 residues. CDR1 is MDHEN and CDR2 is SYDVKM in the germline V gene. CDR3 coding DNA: TGTGCCTCGGAGGACAGGGCCCTTAATGAAAAACTGTTTTTT. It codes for CASEDRALNEKLFF.

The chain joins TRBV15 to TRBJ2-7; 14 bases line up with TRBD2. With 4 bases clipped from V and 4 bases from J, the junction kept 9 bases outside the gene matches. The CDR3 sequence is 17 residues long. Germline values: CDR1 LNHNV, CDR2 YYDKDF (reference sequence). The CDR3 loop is CATSKGLAGEWTYEQYF. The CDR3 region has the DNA TGTGCCACCAGCAAGGGACTAGCGGGAGAATGGACGTACGAGCAGTACTTC.

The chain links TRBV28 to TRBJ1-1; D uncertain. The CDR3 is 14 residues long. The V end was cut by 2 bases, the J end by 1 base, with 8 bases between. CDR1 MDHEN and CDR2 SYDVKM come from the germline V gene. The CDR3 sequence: CASSLHQTNTEAFF. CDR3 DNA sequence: TGTGCCAGCAGTTTACACCAGACGAACACTGAAGCTTTCTTT.

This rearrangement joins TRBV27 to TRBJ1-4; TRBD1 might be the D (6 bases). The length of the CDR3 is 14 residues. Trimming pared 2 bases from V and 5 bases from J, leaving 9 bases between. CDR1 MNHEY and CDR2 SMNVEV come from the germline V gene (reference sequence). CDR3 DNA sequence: TGTGCCAGCAGTTTAGAGGGGGGCAATGAAAAACTGTTTTTT. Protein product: CASSLEGGNEKLFF.

The CDR3 nucleotides are TGCAGCGTTGCCAGGGAGACTGAAGCTTTCTTT. Amino acid sequence: CSVARETEAFF. The chain recombines TRBV29-1 with TRBJ1-1; D is perhaps TRBD1 (5 bases). The V end was cut by 4 bases, the J end by 5 bases, with 8 bases between. This CDR3 comprises 11 residues. Germline V gives CDR1 SQVTM, CDR2 ANQGSEA.

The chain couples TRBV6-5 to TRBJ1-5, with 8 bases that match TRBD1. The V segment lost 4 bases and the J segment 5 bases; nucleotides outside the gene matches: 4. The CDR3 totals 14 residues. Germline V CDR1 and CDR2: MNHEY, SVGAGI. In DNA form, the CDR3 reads TGTGCCAGCAGTTTGGACAGGGCTTATCAGCCCCAGCATTTT. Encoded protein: CASSLDRAYQPQHF.

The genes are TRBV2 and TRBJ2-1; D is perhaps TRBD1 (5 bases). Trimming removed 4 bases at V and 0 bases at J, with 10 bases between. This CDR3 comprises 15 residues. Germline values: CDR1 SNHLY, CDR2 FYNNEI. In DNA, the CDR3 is TGTGCCAGCAGTGCGACGACAGTCTCCTACAATGAGCAGTTCTTC. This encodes CASSATTVSYNEQFF. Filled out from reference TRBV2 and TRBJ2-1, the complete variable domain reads EPEVTQTPSHQVTQMGQEVILRCVPISNHLYFYWYRQILGQKVEFLVSFYNNEISEKSEIFDDQFSVERPDGSNFTLKIRSTKLEDSAMYFCASSATTVSYNEQFFGPGTRLTVL.